This T cell receptor beta chain emerged from a study of response to subunit inactivated influenza vaccine. TCRdb called the RT-PCR reads again in MiXCR, with one record for every CDR3 protein. In the table there are about 160,000 distinct CDR3 sequences, 9.5% to 13% of which are singletons. Study-wide findings and caveats: Authors proposed each seasonal influenza vaccination draws in few new T cells.

As to this clonotype: The antigen is unknown.

This sequence was found in a middle-aged man who received an inactivated influenza vaccine. The sequencing used non-naive T cells sorted from PBMCs, collected about 40 days after vaccination.

CDR3 nucleotides: TGTGCCAGCAAGGGGGTAGGCAATCAGCCCCAGCATTTT. The encoded protein is CASKGVGNQPQHF. V is TRBV2 and J is TRBJ1-5; TRBD1 might be the D (6 bases). There are 13 residues in the CDR3. V was clipped by 7 bases and J by 2 bases, with 9 bases between them. The V gene's germline CDR1 is SNHLY and CDR2 FYNNEI.